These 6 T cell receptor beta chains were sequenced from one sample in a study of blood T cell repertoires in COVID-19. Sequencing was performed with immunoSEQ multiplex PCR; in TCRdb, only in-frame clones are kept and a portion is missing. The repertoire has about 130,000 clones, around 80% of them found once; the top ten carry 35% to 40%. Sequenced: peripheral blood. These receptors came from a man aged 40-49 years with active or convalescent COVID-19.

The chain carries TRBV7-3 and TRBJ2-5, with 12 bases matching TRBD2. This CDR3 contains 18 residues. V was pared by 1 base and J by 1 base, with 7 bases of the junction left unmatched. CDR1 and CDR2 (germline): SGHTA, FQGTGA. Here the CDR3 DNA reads TGTGCCAGCAGCTTAAAGCCGACTAGCGGGGGCTTCCAAGAGACCCAGTACTTC. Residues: CASSLKPTSGGFQETQYF.

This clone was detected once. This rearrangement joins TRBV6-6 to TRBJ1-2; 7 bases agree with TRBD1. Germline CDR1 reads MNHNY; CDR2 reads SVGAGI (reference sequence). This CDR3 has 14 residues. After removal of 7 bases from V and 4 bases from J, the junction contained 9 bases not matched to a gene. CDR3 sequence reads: CASTPGGQSYGYTF. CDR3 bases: TGTGCCAGCACCCCCGGGGGACAGTCCTATGGCTACACCTTC.

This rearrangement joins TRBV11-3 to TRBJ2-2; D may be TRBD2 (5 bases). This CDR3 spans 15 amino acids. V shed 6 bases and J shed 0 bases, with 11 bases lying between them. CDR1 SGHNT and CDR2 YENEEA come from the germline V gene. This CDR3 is CASSFGVPNTGELFF. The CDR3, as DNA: TGTGCCAGCAGTTTCGGGGTCCCGAACACCGGGGAGCTGTTTTTT.

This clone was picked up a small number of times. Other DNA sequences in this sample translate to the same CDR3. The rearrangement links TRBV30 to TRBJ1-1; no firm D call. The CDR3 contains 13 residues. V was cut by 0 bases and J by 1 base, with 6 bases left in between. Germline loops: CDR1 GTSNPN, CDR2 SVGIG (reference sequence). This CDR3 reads CAWSVGGNTEAFF. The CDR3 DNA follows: TGTGCCTGGAGTGTAGGCGGGAACACTGAAGCTTTCTTT.

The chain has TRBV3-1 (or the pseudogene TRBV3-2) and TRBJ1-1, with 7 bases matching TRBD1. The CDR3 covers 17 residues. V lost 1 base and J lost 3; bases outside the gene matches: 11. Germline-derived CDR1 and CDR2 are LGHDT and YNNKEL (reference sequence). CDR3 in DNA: TGTGCCAGCAGCCAAGGGGACAGCCTACCCTTTGACACTGAAGCTTTCTTT. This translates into CASSQGDSLPFDTEAFF.

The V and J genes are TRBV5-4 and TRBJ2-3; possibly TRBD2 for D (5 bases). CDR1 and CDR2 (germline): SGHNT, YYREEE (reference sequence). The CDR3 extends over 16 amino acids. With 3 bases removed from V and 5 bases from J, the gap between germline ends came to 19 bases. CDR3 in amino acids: CASSSGSNPNGDTQYF. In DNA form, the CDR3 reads TGTGCCAGCAGCTCGGGATCCAACCCCAACGGAGATACGCAGTATTTT.